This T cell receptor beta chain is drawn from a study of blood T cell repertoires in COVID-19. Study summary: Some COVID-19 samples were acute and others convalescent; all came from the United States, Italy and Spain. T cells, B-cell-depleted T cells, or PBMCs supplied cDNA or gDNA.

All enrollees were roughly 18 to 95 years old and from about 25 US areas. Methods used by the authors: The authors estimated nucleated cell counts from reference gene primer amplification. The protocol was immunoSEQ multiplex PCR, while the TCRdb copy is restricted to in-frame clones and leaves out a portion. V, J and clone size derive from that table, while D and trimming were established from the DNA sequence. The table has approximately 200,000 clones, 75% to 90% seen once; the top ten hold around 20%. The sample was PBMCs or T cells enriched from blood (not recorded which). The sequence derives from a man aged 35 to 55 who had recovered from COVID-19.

CDR3 amino acids: CASSNRGTSYNEQFF. CDR3 coding DNA: TGTGCCAGCAGCAACAGGGGGACCTCCTACAATGAGCAGTTCTTC. The chain is built from TRBV3-1 (or the pseudogene TRBV3-2) and TRBJ2-1; 8 bases align to TRBD1. The CDR3 length is 15 residues. V trimming: 5 bases; J trimming: 0 bases; junction bases outside the gene matches: 3. The germline gives CDR1 LGHDT, CDR2 YNNKEL (reference sequence).